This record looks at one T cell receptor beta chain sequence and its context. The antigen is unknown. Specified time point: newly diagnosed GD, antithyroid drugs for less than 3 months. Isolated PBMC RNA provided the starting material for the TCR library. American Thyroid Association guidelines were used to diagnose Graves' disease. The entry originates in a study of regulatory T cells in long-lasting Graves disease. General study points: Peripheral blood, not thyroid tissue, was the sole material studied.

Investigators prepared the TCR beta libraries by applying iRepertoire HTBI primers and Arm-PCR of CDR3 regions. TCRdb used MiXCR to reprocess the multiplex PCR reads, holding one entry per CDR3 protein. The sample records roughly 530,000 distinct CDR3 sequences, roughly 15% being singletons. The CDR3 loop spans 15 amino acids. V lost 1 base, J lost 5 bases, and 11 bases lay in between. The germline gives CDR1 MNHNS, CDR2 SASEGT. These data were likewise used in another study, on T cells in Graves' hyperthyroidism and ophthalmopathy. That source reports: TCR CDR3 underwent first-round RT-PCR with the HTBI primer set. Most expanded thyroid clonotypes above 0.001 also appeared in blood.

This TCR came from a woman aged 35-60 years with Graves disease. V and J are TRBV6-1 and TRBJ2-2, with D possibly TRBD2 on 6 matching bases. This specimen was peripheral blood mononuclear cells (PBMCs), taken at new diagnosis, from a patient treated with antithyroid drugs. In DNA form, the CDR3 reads TGTGCCAGCAGTGAAGTTGGGGGACTGACCGGGGAGCTGTTTTTT. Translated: CASSEVGGLTGELFF.